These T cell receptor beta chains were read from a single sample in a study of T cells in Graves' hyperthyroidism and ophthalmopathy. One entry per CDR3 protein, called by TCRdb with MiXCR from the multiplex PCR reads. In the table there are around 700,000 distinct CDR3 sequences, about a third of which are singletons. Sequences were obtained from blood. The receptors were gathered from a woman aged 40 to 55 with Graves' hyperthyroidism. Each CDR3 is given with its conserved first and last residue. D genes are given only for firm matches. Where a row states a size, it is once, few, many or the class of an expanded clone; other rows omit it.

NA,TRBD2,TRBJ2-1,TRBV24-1,CATSGGGLNEQFF,TGTGCCACTTCGGGGGGAGGGCTCAATGAGCAGTTCTTC
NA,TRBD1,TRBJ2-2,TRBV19,CASSSRQGWFFGELFF,TGTGCCAGTAGTTCTCGACAGGGTTGGTTCTTCGGGGAGCTGTTTTTT
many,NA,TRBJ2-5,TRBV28,CALGQGETQYF,TGTGCCCTAGGACAAGGAGAGACCCAGTACTTC
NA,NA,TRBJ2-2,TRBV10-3,CAISGSGGGGQNTGELFF,TGTGCCATCAGTGGCTCTGGTGGGGGGGGCCAGAACACCGGGGAGCTGTTTTTT
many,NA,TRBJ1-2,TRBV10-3,CAISAGVGYTF,TGTGCCATCAGTGCCGGGGTGGGCTACACCTTC
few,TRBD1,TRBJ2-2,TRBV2,CASSEGVWDRGVTGELFF,TGTGCCAGCAGTGAAGGCGTCTGGGACAGGGGGGTCACCGGGGAGCTGTTTTTT
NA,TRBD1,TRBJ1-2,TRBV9,CASSLTYGTVNYGYTF,TGTGCCAGCTCACTCACCTACGGGACAGTTAACTATGGCTACACCTTC
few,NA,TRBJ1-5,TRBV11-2,CASRQSSGAHDQPQHF,TGTGCCAGCAGGCAAAGCTCGGGGGCGCATGATCAGCCCCAGCATTTT
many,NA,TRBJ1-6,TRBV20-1,CSARDRVWGSPLHF,TGCAGTGCTAGAGATAGGGTTTGGGGTTCACCCCTCCACTTT
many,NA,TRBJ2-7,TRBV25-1,CASSSPGWAPGYEQYF,TGTGCCAGCAGTTCACCGGGGTGGGCCCCCGGCTACGAGCAGTACTTC